The T cell receptor (beta chain) described here comes from a study of early T cells in non-severe SARS-CoV-2 infection. Study in general: The input, bulk RNA from unsorted whole blood, was sequenced, and chains were unpaired.

This CDR3 has 15 amino acids. Looked up from germline, CDR1 is SEHNR and CDR2 is FQNEAQ (reference sequence). V lost 5 bases and J lost 4, with 17 bases in between. Unique molecular identifiers were added to individual cDNA molecules. Using its own MiXCR run on the 5' RACE reads, TCRdb lists one record per CDR3 protein. The data contain roughly 25,000 distinct CDR3 sequences, 4% to 4.5% of them singletons. This clonotype turned up a few times. No antigen is known for it. Study-wide results and limits: Private and CD4 specificities were missed by VDJdb matching, skewed to anti-spike CD8.

Specimen: whole blood. This TCR was sampled from an adult who was a healthcare worker with PCR-confirmed SARS-CoV-2 infection or an uninfected control (not recorded which). V and J are TRBV7-9 and TRBJ1-1; perhaps TRBD1 as D (6 bases). This chain's CDR3 is CASSSGEGVSTEAFF. For the CDR3, the DNA is TGTGCCAGCAGCAGTGGCGAGGGGGTTAGCACTGAAGCTTTCTTT. The full variable domain, in which reference TRBV7-9 and TRBJ1-1 provide the parts outside the CDR3, is DTGVSQNPRHKITKRGQNVTFRCDPISEHNRLYWYRQTLGQGPEFLTYFQNEAQLEKSRLLSDRFSAERPKGSFSTLEIQRTEQGDSAMYLCASSSGEGVSTEAFFGQGTRLTVV.